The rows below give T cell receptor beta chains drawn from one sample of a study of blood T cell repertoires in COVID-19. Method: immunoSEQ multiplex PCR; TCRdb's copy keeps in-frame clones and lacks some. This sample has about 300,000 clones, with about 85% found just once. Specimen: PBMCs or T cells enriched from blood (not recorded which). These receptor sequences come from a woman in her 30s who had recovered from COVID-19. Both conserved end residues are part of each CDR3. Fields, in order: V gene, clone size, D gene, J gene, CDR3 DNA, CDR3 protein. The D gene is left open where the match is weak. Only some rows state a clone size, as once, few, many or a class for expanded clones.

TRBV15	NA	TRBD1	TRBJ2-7	TGTGCCACCAGCAGTGACAGGGGGCCATACGAGCAGTACTTC	CATSSDRGPYEQYF
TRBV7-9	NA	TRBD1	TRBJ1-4	TGTGCCAGCAGCTTAAGGACAGGGGAAGAAAAACTGTTTTTT	CASSLRTGEEKLFF
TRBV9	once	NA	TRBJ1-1	TGTGCCAGCAGCGTAGCCCAGTATGGCTCTGAAGCTTTCTTT	CASSVAQYGSEAFF
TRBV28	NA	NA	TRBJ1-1	TGTGCCAGCAGGCGAGGACAGCCCACTGAAGCTTTCTTT	CASRRGQPTEAFF
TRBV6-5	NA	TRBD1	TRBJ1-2	TGTGCCAGCAGCCCGGGGGACAGTAACTATGGCTACACCTTC	CASSPGDSNYGYTF
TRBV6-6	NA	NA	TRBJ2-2	TGTGCCAGCAGTTACTTCCGGGGGTCGGACACCGGGGAGCTGTTTTTT	CASSYFRGSDTGELFF
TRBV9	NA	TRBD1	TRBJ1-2	TGTGCCAGCAGCCCACAGGGGGAGGGGTATGGCTACACCTTC	CASSPQGEGYGYTF
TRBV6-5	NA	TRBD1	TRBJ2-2	TGTGCCAGCCTAAAAACAGGGGCATACACCGGGGAGCTGTTTTTT	CASLKTGAYTGELFF
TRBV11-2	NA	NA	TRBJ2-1	TGTGCCAGCAGCTTTTCGGGACACAGGGTTTCAGATGAGCAGTTCTTC	CASSFSGHRVSDEQFF
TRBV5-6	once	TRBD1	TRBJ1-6	TGTGCCAGCAGCTTGGCAGGGGGCGGGTCCACCCTCCACTTT	CASSLAGGGSTLHF
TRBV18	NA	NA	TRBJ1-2	TGTGCCAGCTCACCGACGGGGGACGGCTACACCTTC	CASSPTGDGYTF
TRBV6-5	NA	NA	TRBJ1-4	TGTGCCAGCGGGGGGGGGAATGAAAAACTGTTTTTT	CASGGGNEKLFF
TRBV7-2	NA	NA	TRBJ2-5	TGTGCCAGCAGCTCCAGGGTTCAAGAGACCCAGTACTTC	CASSSRVQETQYF
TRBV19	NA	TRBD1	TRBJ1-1	TGTGCCAGTAGTATTGGGACAGGGGGAGATTTCTCTGAAGCTTTCTTT	CASSIGTGGDFSEAFF
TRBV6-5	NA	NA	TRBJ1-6	TGTGCCAGCAGTTACCGGAGGCTGTCTAATTCACCCCTCCACTTT	CASSYRRLSNSPLHF
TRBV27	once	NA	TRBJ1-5	TGTGCCAGCAGTTTTCAGGGTGGGAATCAGCCCCAGCATTTT	CASSFQGGNQPQHF
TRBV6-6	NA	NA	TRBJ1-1	TGTGCCAGCAGTTATTCTTTTGGCAGGATGAACACTGAAGCTTTCTTT	CASSYSFGRMNTEAFF
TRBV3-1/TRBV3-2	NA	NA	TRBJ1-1	TGTGCCAGCAGCTCCCAATGGAACACTGAAGCTTTCTTT	CASSSQWNTEAFF
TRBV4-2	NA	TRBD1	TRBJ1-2	TGTGCCAGCAGCCAAATAACAGGGGACTATGGCTACACCTTC	CASSQITGDYGYTF
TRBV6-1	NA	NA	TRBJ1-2	TGTGCCAGCAGTTCCTCCTATGGCTACACCTTC	CASSSSYGYTF
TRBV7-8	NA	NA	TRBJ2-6	TGTGCCAGCAGCTTAGTTGGGGGCCTATCTGGGGCCAACGTCCTGACTTTC	CASSLVGGLSGANVLTF
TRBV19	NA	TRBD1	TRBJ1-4	TGTGCCAGTAGTCCCTGGACAGGCCAGAATGAAAAACTGTTTTTT	CASSPWTGQNEKLFF
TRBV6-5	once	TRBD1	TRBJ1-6	TGTGCCAGCAGCGACAGGGGCCGTTATAATTCACCCCTCCACTTT	CASSDRGRYNSPLHF
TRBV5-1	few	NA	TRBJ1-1	TGCGCCAGCAGCTTGGCGGGGGGGTACACTGAAGCTTTCTTT	CASSLAGGYTEAFF
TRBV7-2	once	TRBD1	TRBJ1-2	TGTGCCAGCAGCTTACGCCGGGACAGATGGGGCTACACCTTC	CASSLRRDRWGYTF
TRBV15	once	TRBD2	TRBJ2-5	TGTGCCACCAGCAGTAATCCGGGGGGGTACCAAGAGACCCAGTACTTC	CATSSNPGGYQETQYF
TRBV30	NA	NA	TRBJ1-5	TGTGCCTGGAGTGGAGGGCTTAGCCAGCCCCAGCATTTT	CAWSGGLSQPQHF
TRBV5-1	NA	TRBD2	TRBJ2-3	TGCGCCAGCAGCTTGGTGGCACTAGCGGGGGGGCAAGATACGCAGTATTTT	CASSLVALAGGQDTQYF
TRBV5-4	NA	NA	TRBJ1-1	TGTGCCAGCAGCTTGGACAGTGGCACTGAAGCTTTCTTT	CASSLDSGTEAFF
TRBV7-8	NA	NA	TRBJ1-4	TGTGCCAGCAGCGAGCAACAGGGCGCAGCGGAAAAACTGTTTTTT	CASSEQQGAAEKLFF
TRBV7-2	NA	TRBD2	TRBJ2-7	TGTGCCAGCAGCTTTAGCGGGGCTACCTACGAGCAGTACTTC	CASSFSGATYEQYF
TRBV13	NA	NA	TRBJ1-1	TGTGCCAGCAGCCTCGGGAACACTGAAGCTTTCTTT	CASSLGNTEAFF
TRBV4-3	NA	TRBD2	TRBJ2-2	TGCGCCAGCAGCCAAGGTACTAGCGGGGCCAACACCGGGGAGCTGTTTTTT	CASSQGTSGANTGELFF
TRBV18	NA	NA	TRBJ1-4	TGTGCCAGCTCAGCCGGACTGAATAATGAAAAACTGTTTTTT	CASSAGLNNEKLFF
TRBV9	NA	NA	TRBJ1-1	TGTGCCAGCAGCGCGGGAGGGGGGTGGCCGAACACTGAAGCTTTCTTT	CASSAGGGWPNTEAFF
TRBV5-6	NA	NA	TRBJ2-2	TGTGCCAGCACCCCTATGAGGGGGCCGGGGGCCGGGGAGCTGTTTTTT	CASTPMRGPGAGELFF
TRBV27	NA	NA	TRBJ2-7	TGTGCCAGCAGTTTATTAGGGAGCGACGAGCAGTACTTC	CASSLLGSDEQYF
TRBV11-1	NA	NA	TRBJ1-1	TGTGCCAGCAGCTTAGCTCAGGGGATGGGGAACACTGAAGCTTTCTTT	CASSLAQGMGNTEAFF
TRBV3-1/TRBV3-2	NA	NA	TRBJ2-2	TGTGCCAGCACCACAGGGAACACCGGGGAGCTGTTTTTT	CASTTGNTGELFF
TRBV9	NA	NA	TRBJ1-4	TGTGCCAGCAGCCGGGATGGTGGGGCTAATGAAAAACTGTTTTTT	CASSRDGGANEKLFF
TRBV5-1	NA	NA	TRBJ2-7	TGCGCCAGCAGCTTGGTCGGAGACGAGCAGTACTTC	CASSLVGDEQYF
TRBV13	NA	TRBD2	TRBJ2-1	TGTGCCAGCAGCTTAGTTAGCGGGGGGGCCCTCAATGAGCAGTTCTTC	CASSLVSGGALNEQFF
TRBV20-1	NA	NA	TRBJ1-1	TGCAGTGCTAGTACCGGGGCTGAAGCTTTCTTT	CSASTGAEAFF
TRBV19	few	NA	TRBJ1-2	TGTGCCAGTAGTATCGGGGATGGTGGCTACACCTTC	CASSIGDGGYTF
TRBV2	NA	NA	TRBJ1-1	TGTGCCAGCAGCGCGCTCGTCTTGGTGGTTGCTTTCTTT	CASSALVLVVAFF
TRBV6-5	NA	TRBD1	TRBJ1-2	TGTGCCAGCAGTCCGACAGGGGGAGGAGGCTACACCTTC	CASSPTGGGGYTF
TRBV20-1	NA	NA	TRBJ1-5	TGCAGTGCTAGTCGGGGTGTACTTCAGCCCCAGCATTTT	CSASRGVLQPQHF